This T cell receptor (beta chain) was identified during a study of response to subunit inactivated influenza vaccine. As to this clonotype: Its target is unknown.

TCRdb fed the RT-PCR reads into MiXCR, producing one record per CDR3 protein. The sample holds 500,000 to 550,000 distinct CDR3 sequences, 7.5% to 8.5% seen once. The germline CDR1 and CDR2 sequences are SNHLY and FYNNEI. The junction had 11 bases not matched to a gene; V was cut back by 6 bases and J by 10 bases. The CDR3 totals 15 residues. Notes on the study in general: The study's authors posited that every seasonal influenza vaccination enlists few new T cells.

The chain employs TRBV2 and TRBJ2-1; 11 nucleotides agree with TRBD2. The sample consisted of PBMCs from blood, taken 23 to 25 months after vaccination. The clonotype was recovered from a man aged 50 to 69 who received an inactivated influenza vaccine. The CDR3 is CASRDTGLAVEEQFF. The DNA for the CDR3 is TGTGCCAGCAGAGACACGGGACTAGCGGTCGAGGAGCAGTTCTTC.